This T cell receptor (beta chain) was documented in a study of early stage breast cancer tumors. Across the study: Twelve of the 16 invasive tumors were ER+, PR+ and HER2-. About 8 ER+/PR+/HER2- tumors were invasive ductal; a few were invasive lobular. General study findings and limits: Compared with adjacent normal breast, tumors showed about 2.3-fold denser, more clonal T cells.

The CDR3 consists of 17 residues. Germline V CDR1 and CDR2: GTSNPN, SVGIG (reference sequence). Trimming took 0 bases from V and 0 from J; bases not matched to a gene: 10. Assay: immunoSEQ multiplex PCR; the TCRdb copy retains only in-frame clones and omits some. The table includes fewer than 30,000 clones, less than 85% detected once. A note on this clone: Its antigen is still unknown.

The sample taken for sequencing was blood. This chain uses TRBV30 with TRBJ2-7; 8 bases are a match to TRBD2. The TCR originated in a person in their 60s with breast cancer. CDR3 sequence reads: CAWSVPRWLAGSYEQYF. CDR3 nucleotide sequence: TGTGCCTGGAGTGTACCTCGGTGGCTAGCGGGCTCCTACGAGCAGTACTTC.